This TCR beta chain was retrieved from a study of tumor-infiltrating lymphocytes in localized non-small cell lung cancer. Study background: From each patient, both tumor and uninvolved lung, non-adjacent to tumor, were sampled. Points from the study as a whole: Technical variation could not be separated from intratumor heterogeneity here.

As regards this clone: As yet, its antigen is unknown.

The assay was immunoSEQ multiplex PCR, and TCRdb's table has in-frame clones only and misses some. The table shows approximately 4,800 clones, with 90% to 97% occurring only once. CDR1 and CDR2 (germline): LNHDA, SQIVND (reference sequence). The CDR3 is made up of 16 amino acids. Trimming cost V 5 bases and J 5 bases, with 19 bases left between them. The V call is TRBV19, the J call TRBJ1-5, with D possibly TRBD1 on 6 matching bases. This sequence originates from a human donor with non-small cell lung cancer. Material for sequencing was uninvolved lung tissue not adjacent to the tumor. The CDR3 loop is CASSGGGRGFHQPQHF. The CDR3 coding sequence is TGTGCCAGTAGTGGGGGAGGCAGGGGTTTTCATCAGCCCCAGCATTTT.